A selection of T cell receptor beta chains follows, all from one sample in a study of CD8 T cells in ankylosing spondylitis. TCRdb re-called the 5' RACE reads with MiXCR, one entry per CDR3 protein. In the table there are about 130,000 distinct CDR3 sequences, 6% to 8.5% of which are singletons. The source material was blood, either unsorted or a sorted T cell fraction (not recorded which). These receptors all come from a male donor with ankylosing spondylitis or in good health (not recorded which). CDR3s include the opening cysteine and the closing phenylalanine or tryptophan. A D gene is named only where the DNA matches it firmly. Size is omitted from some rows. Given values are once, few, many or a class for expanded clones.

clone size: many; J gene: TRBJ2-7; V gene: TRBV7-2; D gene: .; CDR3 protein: CASSLLDRKIYEQYF; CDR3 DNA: TGTGCCAGCAGCTTACTCGACAGGAAGATCTACGAGCAGTACTTC
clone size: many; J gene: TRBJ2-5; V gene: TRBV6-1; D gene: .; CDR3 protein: CASGTQGGQETQYF; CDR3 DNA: TGTGCCAGCGGGACACAGGGAGGGCAAGAGACCCAGTACTTC
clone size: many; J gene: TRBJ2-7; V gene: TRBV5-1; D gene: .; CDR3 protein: CASSSTGQGYEQYF; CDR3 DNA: TGCGCCAGCAGCTCCACGGGACAAGGCTACGAGCAGTACTTC
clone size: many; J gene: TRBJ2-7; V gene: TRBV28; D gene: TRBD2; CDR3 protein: CASSLFRLAEEQYF; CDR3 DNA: TGTGCCAGCAGTTTATTTCGACTAGCTGAGGAGCAGTACTTC
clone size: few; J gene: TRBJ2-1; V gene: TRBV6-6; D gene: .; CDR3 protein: CASSFPQNEQFF; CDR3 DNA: TGTGCCAGCAGTTTTCCTCAGAATGAGCAGTTCTTC
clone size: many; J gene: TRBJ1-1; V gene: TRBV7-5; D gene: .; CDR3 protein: CISVSESSARQGAFF; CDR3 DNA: .
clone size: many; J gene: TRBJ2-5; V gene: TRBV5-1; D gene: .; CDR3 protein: CASSLDSEKTQYF; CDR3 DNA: TGCGCCAGCAGCTTAGACAGTGAAAAGACCCAGTACTTC
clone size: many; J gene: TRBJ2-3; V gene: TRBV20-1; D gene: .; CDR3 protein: CSARRAGHVTDTQYF; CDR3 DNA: TGCAGTGCTAGGAGGGCGGGGCACGTCACAGATACGCAGTATTTT
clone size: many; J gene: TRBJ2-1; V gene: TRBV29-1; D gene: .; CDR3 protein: CSVVAGYNEQFF; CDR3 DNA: TGCAGCGTTGTCGCGGGTTACAATGAGCAGTTCTTC
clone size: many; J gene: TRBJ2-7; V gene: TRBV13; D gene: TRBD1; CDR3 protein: CASSPGTGSHEQYF; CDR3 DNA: TGTGCCAGCAGCCCCGGGACAGGTTCCCACGAGCAGTACTTC
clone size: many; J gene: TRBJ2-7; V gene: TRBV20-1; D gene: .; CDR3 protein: CNATSSTYEQYF; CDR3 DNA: TGCAACGCGACTAGTAGTACTTACGAGCAGTACTTC
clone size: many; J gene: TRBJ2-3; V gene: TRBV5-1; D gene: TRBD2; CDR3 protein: CASRASGNVGDTQYF; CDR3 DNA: TGCGCCAGCAGGGCTAGCGGGAACGTCGGCGATACGCAGTATTTT
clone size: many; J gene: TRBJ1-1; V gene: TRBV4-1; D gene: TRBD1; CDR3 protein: CASSQAGQGGTEAFF; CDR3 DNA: TGCGCCAGCAGCCAAGCAGGACAGGGTGGAACTGAAGCTTTCTTT
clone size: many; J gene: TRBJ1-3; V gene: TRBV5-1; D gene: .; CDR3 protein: CASSPRGGAGNTIYF; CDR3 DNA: TGCGCCAGCAGCCCCCGGGGGGGAGCGGGAAACACCATATATTTT
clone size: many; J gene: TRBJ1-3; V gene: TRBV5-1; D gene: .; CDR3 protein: CASSGPGTGNTIYF; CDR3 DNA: TGCGCCAGCAGTGGTCCAGGGACTGGAAACACCATATATTTT
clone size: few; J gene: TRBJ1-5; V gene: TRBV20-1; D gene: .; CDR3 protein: CSARAFDQRSDQPQHF; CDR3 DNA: TGCAGTGCTAGAGCATTTGACCAAAGGTCGGATCAGCCCCAGCATTTT
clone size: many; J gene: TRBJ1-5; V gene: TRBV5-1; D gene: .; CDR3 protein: CASSVGTGGQPQHF; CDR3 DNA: TGCGCCAGCAGCGTCGGGACTGGCGGTCAGCCCCAGCATTTT
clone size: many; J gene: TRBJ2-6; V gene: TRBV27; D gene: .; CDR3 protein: CASKGGISGANVLTF; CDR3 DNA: TGTGCCAGCAAGGGGGGGATCTCTGGGGCCAACGTCCTGACTTTC
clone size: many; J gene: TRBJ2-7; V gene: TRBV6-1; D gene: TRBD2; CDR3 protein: CASSRPTSGRSGEQYF; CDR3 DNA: TGTGCCAGCAGTCGCCCCACTAGCGGGAGATCAGGCGAGCAGTACTTC
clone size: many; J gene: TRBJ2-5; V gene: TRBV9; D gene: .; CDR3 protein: CASSVGTVQETQYF; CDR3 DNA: TGTGCCAGCAGCGTAGGGACAGTACAAGAGACCCAGTACTTC
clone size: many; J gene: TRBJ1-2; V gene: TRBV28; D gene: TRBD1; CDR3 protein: CASSLRRGTGYYGYTF; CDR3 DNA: TGTGCCAGCAGTCTCCGTCGCGGGACAGGGTACTATGGCTACACCTTC
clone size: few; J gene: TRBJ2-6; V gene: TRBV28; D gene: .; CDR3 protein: CASSWDLGVDGANVLTF; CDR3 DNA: TGTGCCAGCAGCTGGGACCTGGGAGTGGATGGGGCCAACGTCCTGACTTTC
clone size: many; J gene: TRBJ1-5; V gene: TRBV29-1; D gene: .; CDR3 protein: CSVVVAMGQPQHF; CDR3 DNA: TGCAGCGTTGTGGTGGCGATGGGGCAGCCCCAGCATTTT
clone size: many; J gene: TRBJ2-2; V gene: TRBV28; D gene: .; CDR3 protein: CASMLQVGELFF; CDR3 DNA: TGTGCCAGCATGTTGCAAGTCGGGGAGCTGTTTTTT
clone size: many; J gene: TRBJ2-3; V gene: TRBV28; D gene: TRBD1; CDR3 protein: CASRDGDRGTDTQYF; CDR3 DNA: TGTGCCAGCCGTGACGGGGACAGGGGAACAGATACGCAGTATTTT
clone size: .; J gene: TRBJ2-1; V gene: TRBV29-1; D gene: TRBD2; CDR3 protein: CSADLGLEEGQFF; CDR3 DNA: TGCAGCGCCGACCTGGGACTAGAGGAAGGGCAGTTCTTC
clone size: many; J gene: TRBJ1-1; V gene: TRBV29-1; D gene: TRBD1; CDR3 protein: CSVLQGKGTEAFF; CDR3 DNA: TGCAGCGTGCTACAGGGGAAGGGCACTGAAGCTTTCTTT
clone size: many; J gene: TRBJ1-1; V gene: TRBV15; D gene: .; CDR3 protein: CATSSPFREPGLGAFF; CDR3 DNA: TGTGCCACCAGCAGCCCTTTCAGAGAGCCGGGCTTGGGAGCTTTCTTT
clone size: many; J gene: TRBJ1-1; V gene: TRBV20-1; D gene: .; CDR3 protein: CSARVGAANTEAFF; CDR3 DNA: TGCAGTGCTAGAGTAGGAGCGGCGAACACTGAAGCTTTCTTT
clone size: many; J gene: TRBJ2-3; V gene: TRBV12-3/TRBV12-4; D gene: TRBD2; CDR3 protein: CASSRLAGSPSTDTQYF; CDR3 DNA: TGTGCCAGCAGTCGCCTAGCGGGGTCCCCCAGCACAGATACGCAGTATTTT
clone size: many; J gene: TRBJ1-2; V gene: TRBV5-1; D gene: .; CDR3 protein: CASSLAGREDYGYTF; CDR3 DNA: TGCGCCAGCAGCTTGGCGGGCAGGGAAGACTATGGCTACACCTTC
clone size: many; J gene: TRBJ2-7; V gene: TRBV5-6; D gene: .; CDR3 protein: CASSSLGGRSYEQYF; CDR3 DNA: TGTGCCAGCAGCTCACTTGGGGGCCGGTCCTACGAGCAGTACTTC
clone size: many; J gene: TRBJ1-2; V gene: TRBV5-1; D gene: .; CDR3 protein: CATAPTDNYGYTF; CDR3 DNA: TGCGCCACCGCCCCCACGGACAACTATGGCTACACCTTC
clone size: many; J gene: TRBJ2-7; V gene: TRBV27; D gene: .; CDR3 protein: CASSGRWGLNEQYF; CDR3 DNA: TGTGCCAGCAGTGGGCGTTGGGGGCTCAACGAGCAGTACTTC
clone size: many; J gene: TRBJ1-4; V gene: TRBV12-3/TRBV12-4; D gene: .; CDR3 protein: CASSLPPNEKLFF; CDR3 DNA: TGTGCCAGCAGTTTACCACCCAATGAAAAACTGTTTTTT
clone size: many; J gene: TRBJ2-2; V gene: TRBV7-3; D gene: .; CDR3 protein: CASSLIANGELFF; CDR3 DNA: TGTGCCAGCAGCTTAATAGCGAACGGGGAGCTGTTTTTT
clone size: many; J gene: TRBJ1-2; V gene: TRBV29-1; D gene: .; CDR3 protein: CSVLTGVLYGYTF; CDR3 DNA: TGCAGCGTGCTGACAGGAGTCTTATATGGCTACACCTTC
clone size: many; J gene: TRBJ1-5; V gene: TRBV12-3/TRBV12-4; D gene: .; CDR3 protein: CASKPSSSNQPQHF; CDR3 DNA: TGTGCCAGCAAGCCCTCCTCATCTAATCAGCCCCAGCATTTT
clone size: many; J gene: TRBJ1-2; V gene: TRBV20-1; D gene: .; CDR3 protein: CSARESGYYGYTF; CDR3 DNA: TGCAGTGCTAGAGAGTCCGGGTACTATGGCTACACCTTC
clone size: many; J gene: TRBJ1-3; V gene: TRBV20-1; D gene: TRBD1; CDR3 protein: CSAREQTGPNTIYF; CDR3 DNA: TGCAGTGCTAGAGAACAGACAGGGCCAAACACCATATATTTT
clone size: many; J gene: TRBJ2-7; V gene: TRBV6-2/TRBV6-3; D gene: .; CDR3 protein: CASSWTYEQYF; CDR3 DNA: TGTGCCAGCAGTTGGACGTACGAGCAGTACTTC
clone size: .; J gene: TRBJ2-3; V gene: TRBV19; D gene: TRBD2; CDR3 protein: CASSEGLETDTQYF; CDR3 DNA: TGTGCCAGTAGTGAAGGACTAGAGACAGATACGCAGTATTTT
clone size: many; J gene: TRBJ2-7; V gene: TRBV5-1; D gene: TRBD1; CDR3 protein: CASSLGTGGPYEQYF; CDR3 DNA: TGCGCCAGCAGCTTGGGCACAGGGGGTCCCTACGAGCAGTACTTC
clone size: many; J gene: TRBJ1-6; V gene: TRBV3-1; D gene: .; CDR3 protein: CASSQGSGYNSPLHF; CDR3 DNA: TGTGCCAGCAGCCAAGGATCAGGATATAATTCACCCCTCCACTTT
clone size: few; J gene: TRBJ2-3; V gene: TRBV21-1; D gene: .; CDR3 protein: CASRGPGLLSTDTQYF; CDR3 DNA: TGTGCCAGCAGGGGACCGGGACTACTAAGCACAGATACGCAGTATTTT
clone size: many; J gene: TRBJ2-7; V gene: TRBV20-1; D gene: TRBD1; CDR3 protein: CSARKGASSYEQYF; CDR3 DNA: TGCAGTGCTAGAAAGGGGGCCAGCTCCTACGAGCAGTACTTC
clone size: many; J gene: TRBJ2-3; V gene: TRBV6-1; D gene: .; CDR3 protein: CASSEPVSTDTQYF; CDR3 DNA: TGTGCCAGCAGTGAACCCGTTAGCACAGATACGCAGTATTTT
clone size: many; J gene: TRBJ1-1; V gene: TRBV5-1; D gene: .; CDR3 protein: CASSSPGNTEAFF; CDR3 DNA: TGCGCCAGCAGCTCCCCGGGTAACACTGAAGCTTTCTTT